The 21 T cell receptor beta chains presented below share a single source sample, sequenced in a study of blood T cell repertoires in COVID-19. Sequenced by immunoSEQ multiplex PCR; TCRdb stores in-frame clones only, minus some. Of some 180,000 clones listed, about 88% are singletons. Input material: PBMCs or T cells enriched from blood (not recorded which). The receptors shown here come from a woman aged 40 to 50 in a cohort exposed to, infected with or recovered from COVID-19 (not recorded which).

The V and J genes are TRBV5-4 and TRBJ2-7; no firm D call. Germline V lookup: CDR1 SGHNT, CDR2 YYREEE (reference sequence). This CDR3 is built from 13 residues. V shed 4 bases and J shed 6 bases, with 14 bases lying between them. CDR3 coding DNA: TGTGCCAGCAGCCCCCAAACCCCGGGCGAGCAGTACTTC. Translation: CASSPQTPGEQYF. Complete variable domain (other parts from reference TRBV5-4 and TRBJ2-7): ETGVTQSPTHLIKTRGQQVTLRCSSQSGHNTVSWYQQALGQGPQFIFQYYREEENGRGNFPPRFSGLQFPNYSSELNVNALELDDSALYLCASSPQTPGEQYFGPGTRLTVT.

The rearrangement links TRBV13 to TRBJ2-4; TRBD1 matches 7 bases. Germline V gene lookup returns CDR1 PRHDT and CDR2 FYEKMQ (reference sequence). The ends lost 7 bases at V and 6 bases at J; junction bases unmatched: 12. This CDR3 region has 15 residues. The CDR3 DNA reads as TGTGCCAGCACTGGGACAGACGAAAAACTAAACATTCAGTACTTC. Its translation is CASTGTDEKLNIQYF. Drawing the rest from reference TRBV13 and TRBJ2-4, the complete variable domain is AAGVIQSPRHLIKEKRETATLKCYPIPRHDTVYWYQQGPGQDPQFLISFYEKMQSDKGSIPDRFSAQQFSDYHSELNMSSLELGDSALYFCASTGTDEKLNIQYFGAGTRLSVL.

V gene TRBV10-1 combines with J gene TRBJ1-1; 9 nucleotides agree with TRBD1. Trimming took 2 bases from V and 8 from J; bases not matched to a gene: 6. CDR1 WNHNN and CDR2 SYGVQD come from the germline V gene (reference sequence). This CDR3 comprises 14 residues. Written as DNA, the CDR3 is TGCGCCAGCAGTGAGAGCGGGACAGGGCTAGAAGCTTTCTTT. Translating gives CASSESGTGLEAFF.

V is TRBV7-2 and J is TRBJ1-2; possible D gene TRBD1, 5 bases. V gave up 1 base and J gave up 4 bases, with 16 bases separating them. The CDR3 is 16 residues long. CDR1 SGHTA and CDR2 FQGNSA come from the germline V gene. This chain's CDR3 is CASSLDRRDFSYGYTF. The CDR3, as DNA: TGTGCCAGCAGCTTAGATCGCCGGGACTTTTCCTATGGCTACACCTTC.

The count of this clone is one. The CDR3 here is CASSRGLGDNTGELFF. The DNA for the CDR3 is TGTGCCAGCAGCCGTGGACTTGGCGATAACACCGGGGAGCTGTTTTTT. The chain couples TRBV7-6 to TRBJ2-2, with a weak D call TRBD2 (5 bases). This CDR3 is 16 amino acids long. Germline CDR1 and CDR2: SGHVS and FNYEAQ. V lost 5 bases and J lost 2, with 15 bases in between.

With respect to this clone: Different DNA sequences within this sample yield the same CDR3. The chain carries TRBV5-1 and TRBJ2-5; weak D call: TRBD1 (6 bases). V was shortened by 2 bases and J by 5 bases, with 10 bases between the two germline ends. This CDR3 is built from 13 residues. From germline, CDR1 is SGHRS and CDR2 YFSETQ. The CDR3 DNA reads TGCGCCAGCAGCTTTGCAGGGGAGGAGACCCAGTACTTC. Protein product: CASSFAGEETQYF.

This chain joins TRBV3-1 (or the pseudogene TRBV3-2) and TRBJ2-2, with D unclear. Germline assignment: CDR1 LGHDT and CDR2 YNNKEL (reference sequence). CDR3 length: 14 amino acids. The ends were cut back, 1 base at V and 7 bases at J, with 10 bases in the middle. The CDR3 spells CASSQVSRIGELFF. The CDR3 DNA sequence: TGTGCCAGCAGCCAAGTGTCGCGGATCGGGGAGCTGTTTTTT.

This sequence joins TRBV5-8 and TRBJ2-1, with 8 bases lining up with TRBD2. V shed 1 base and J 4 bases; nucleotides not matched to a gene: 4. CDR1 is SGHTS and CDR2 is YDEGEE in the germline V gene. This CDR3 has 15 residues. The CDR3 loop is CASSLQRGPYNEQFF. Here the CDR3 DNA reads TGTGCCAGCAGCTTGCAGCGGGGGCCTTACAATGAGCAGTTCTTC.

Comments on this clone: This sample also contains other DNA sequences that code for the same CDR3. The rearrangement joins TRBV2 to TRBJ1-2, with 10 bases lining up with TRBD1. CDR3 length: 15 residues. CDR1 and CDR2 (germline): SNHLY, FYNNEI. The ends lost 6 bases at V and 1 base at J; junction bases unmatched: 5. CDR3 bases: TGTGCCAGCAGCCGGGACAGGGGACTTAACTATGGCTACACCTTC. This gives the protein CASSRDRGLNYGYTF.

V gene TRBV5-1 combines with J gene TRBJ1-2; perhaps TRBD1 as D (5 bases). The V end was cut by 0 bases, the J end by 6 bases, with 12 bases between. This CDR3 has 14 amino acids. Germline V CDR1 and CDR2: SGHRS, YFSETQ. The CDR3 coding sequence is TGCGCCAGCAGCTTGGGTGGGGCTCTGAATGGCTACACCTTC. Protein sequence: CASSLGGALNGYTF.

The chain links TRBV30 to TRBJ1-5, with 8 positions matching TRBD1. V shed 2 bases, J shed 4 bases, and the junction held 4 bases outside the gene matches. Germline-derived CDR1 and CDR2 are GTSNPN and SVGIG (reference sequence). This CDR3 comprises 14 residues. CDR3 nucleotide sequence: TGTGCCTGGAGTTCAGGACAGGGAAATCAGCCCCAGCATTTT. It specifies CAWSSGQGNQPQHF.

CDR3 amino acids: CASSGGDRGTDGYTF. CDR3 DNA sequence: TGCGCCAGCAGCGGAGGGGACAGGGGTACGGATGGCTACACCTTC. The V and J genes are TRBV5-1 and TRBJ1-2, with 10 bases matching TRBD1. Germline V gene data show CDR1 as SGHRS and CDR2 as YFSETQ. V gave up 4 bases and J gave up 6 bases; unmatched junction bases: 9. The CDR3 extends over 15 amino acids. Using reference TRBV5-1 and TRBJ1-2 for the parts outside the CDR3, the full variable domain is KAGVTQTPRYLIKTRGQQVTLSCSPISGHRSVSWYQQTPGQGLQFLFEYFSETQRNKGNFPGRFSGRQFSNSRSEMNVSTLELGDSALYLCASSGGDRGTDGYTFGSGTRLTVV.

The CDR3 spells CASSLEWRGGVDTQYF. In nucleotides, the CDR3 is TGTGCCAGCAGCTTAGAGTGGCGGGGGGGCGTCGATACGCAGTATTTT. The chain combines TRBV11-2 with TRBJ2-3, with 9 nucleotides matching TRBD2. The CDR3 extends over 16 amino acids. Losses at the gene ends were 0 bases for V and 6 bases for J; bases not matched to a gene: 7. CDR1 is SGHAT and CDR2 is FQNNGV in the germline V gene.

V gene TRBV5-1 combines with J gene TRBJ2-1, with D hard to call. V was pared by 0 bases and J by 8 bases, with 15 bases between. Germline loops: CDR1 SGHRS, CDR2 YFSETQ. The length of the CDR3 is 15 residues. As DNA, the CDR3 is TGCGCCAGCAGCTTGGCCGTTCACTCCGCGCATGAGCAGTTCTTC. Its protein is CASSLAVHSAHEQFF.

The V call is TRBV19, the J call TRBJ2-1, with 7 bases matching TRBD1. CDR1 is LNHDA, CDR2 SQIVND, per germline (reference sequence). V dropped 4 bases and J dropped 7; count of bases not matched to a gene: 7. This CDR3 has 14 residues. The CDR3 region has the DNA TGTGCCAGTAGTAACAGGGGTGGGAAGAATGAGCAGTTCTTC. This encodes CASSNRGGKNEQFF.

This chain connects TRBV14 to TRBJ1-2, with 12 bases lining up with TRBD1. Germline V gene data show CDR1 as SGHDN and CDR2 as FVKESK. V lost 4 bases to trimming and J lost 5 bases; unmatched junction nucleotides: 11. CDR3 length: 17 residues. CDR3 in amino acids: CASSPLPGTGGRYGYTF. The DNA of the CDR3 is TGTGCCAGCAGCCCTCTACCCGGGACAGGGGGCCGTTATGGCTACACCTTC.

The gene calls are TRBV5-6 and TRBJ1-2; 9 bases agree with TRBD1. There are 14 residues in the CDR3. Germline CDR1 and CDR2: SGHDT and YYEEEE. The ends lost 4 bases at V and 8 bases at J; junction bases unmatched: 9. CDR3 in DNA: TGTGCCAGCAGCCCGGGACAGGGATCGACCGGCTACACCTTC. This gives the protein CASSPGQGSTGYTF.

The chain is built from TRBV29-1 and TRBJ1-2; TRBD1 is a possible D gene (5 bases). The V end lost 3 bases, the J end lost 7 bases, and 18 bases lay between the germline ends. The CDR3 covers 14 residues. Germline loops: CDR1 SQVTM, CDR2 ANQGSEA. CDR3 sequence (DNA): TGCAGCGTTGACTCCGCTGCAGGGCTTTTTGGCTACACCTTC. This translates into CSVDSAAGLFGYTF.

The genes are TRBV27 and TRBJ1-2, with a possible D match to TRBD1 (5 bases). CDR1 and CDR2 (germline): MNHEY, SMNVEV (reference sequence). V lost 3 bases and J 4 bases, leaving 9 bases between the germline ends. The CDR3 covers 13 residues. CDR3 loop: CASSFDRSYGYTF. The CDR3 DNA reads as TGTGCCAGCAGTTTTGACAGATCCTATGGCTACACCTTC.

The V gene is TRBV16, the J gene TRBJ1-5; tentatively, D is TRBD1 (5 bases). V was shortened by 4 bases and J by 6 bases, with 16 bases between the two germline ends. The CDR3 is 15 residues long. From germline, CDR1 is KGHSY and CDR2 FQNENV. The CDR3 DNA is TGTGCCAGCAGCCCCAGCTCGCAGGGAGGTCAGCCCCAGCATTTT. Its protein is CASSPSSQGGQPQHF.

V and J are TRBV11-2 and TRBJ2-5; TRBD1 matches at 11 bases. Per the germline V gene, CDR1 is SGHAT and CDR2 is FQNNGV. This CDR3 comprises 16 residues. V gave up 2 bases and J gave up 5 bases; unmatched junction bases: 7. The CDR3 DNA follows: TGTGCCAGCAGCTTACCCGGGGACAGGGGGAGGGAGACCCAGTACTTC. Its translation is CASSLPGDRGRETQYF. Combining the CDR3 with reference TRBV11-2 and TRBJ2-5 gives the whole variable domain EAGVAQSPRYKIIEKRQSVAFWCNPISGHATLYWYQQILGQGPKLLIQFQNNGVVDDSQLPKDRFSAERLKGVDSTLKIQPAKLEDSAVYLCASSLPGDRGRETQYFGPGTRLLVL.